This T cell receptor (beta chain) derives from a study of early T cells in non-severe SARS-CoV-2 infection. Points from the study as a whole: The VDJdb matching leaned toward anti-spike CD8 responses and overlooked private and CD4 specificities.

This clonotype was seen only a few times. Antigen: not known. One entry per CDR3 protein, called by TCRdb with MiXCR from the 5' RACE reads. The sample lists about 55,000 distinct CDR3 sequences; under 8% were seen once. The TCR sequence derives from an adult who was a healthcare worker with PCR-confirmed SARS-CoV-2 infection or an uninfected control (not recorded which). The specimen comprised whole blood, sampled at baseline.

CDR3 residues: CARPGGEGYTF. The DNA for the CDR3 is TGCGCCAGACCGGGGGGAGAGGGCTACACCTTC. The chain recombines TRBV23-1 with TRBJ1-2; perhaps TRBD1 as D (5 bases). TRBV23-1 is filed as an ORF, its function uncertain. With 9 bases removed from V and 8 bases from J, the gap between germline ends came to 13 bases. The CDR3 sequence is 11 residues long.